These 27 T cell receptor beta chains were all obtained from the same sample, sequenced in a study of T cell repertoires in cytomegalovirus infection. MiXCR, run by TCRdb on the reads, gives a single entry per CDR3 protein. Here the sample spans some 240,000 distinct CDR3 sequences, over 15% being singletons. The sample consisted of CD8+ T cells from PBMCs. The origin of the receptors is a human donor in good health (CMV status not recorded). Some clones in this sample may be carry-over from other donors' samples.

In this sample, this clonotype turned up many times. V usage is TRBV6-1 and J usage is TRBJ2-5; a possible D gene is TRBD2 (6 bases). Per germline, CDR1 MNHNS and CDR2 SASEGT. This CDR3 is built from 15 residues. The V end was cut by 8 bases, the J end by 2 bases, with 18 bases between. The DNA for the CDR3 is TGTGCCAGCGGGGCTTCAGCGGGCGGGCAAGAGACCCAGTACTTC. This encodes CASGASAGGQETQYF.

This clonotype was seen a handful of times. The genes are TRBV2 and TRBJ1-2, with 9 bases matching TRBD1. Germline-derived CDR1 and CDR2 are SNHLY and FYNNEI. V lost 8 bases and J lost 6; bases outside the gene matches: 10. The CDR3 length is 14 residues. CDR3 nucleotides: TGTGCCAGCGTGGGGGGACAGGGTCCGGATGGCTACACCTTC. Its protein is CASVGGQGPDGYTF. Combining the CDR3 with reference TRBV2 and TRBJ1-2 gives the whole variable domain EPEVTQTPSHQVTQMGQEVILRCVPISNHLYFYWYRQILGQKVEFLVSFYNNEISEKSEIFDDQFSVERPDGSNFTLKIRSTKLEDSAMYFCASVGGQGPDGYTFGSGTRLTVV.

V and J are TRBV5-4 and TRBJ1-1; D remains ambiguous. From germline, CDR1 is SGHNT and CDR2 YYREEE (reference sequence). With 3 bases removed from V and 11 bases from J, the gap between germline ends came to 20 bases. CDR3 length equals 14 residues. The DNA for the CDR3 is TGTGCCAGCAGCTCCCAAGGAGGTACTACGTGGGCTTTCTTT. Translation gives CASSSQGGTTWAFF.

DNA for the CDR3: TGCAGTGCTCCATCGGACAGGGACTATGGCTACACCTTC. This codes for CSAPSDRDYGYTF. This chain uses TRBV20-1 with TRBJ1-2; TRBD1 matches 8 bases. V lost 5 bases to trimming and J lost 3 bases; unmatched junction nucleotides: 5. The germline V gene encodes CDR1 DFQATT and CDR2 SNEGSKA (reference sequence). This CDR3 comprises 13 residues.

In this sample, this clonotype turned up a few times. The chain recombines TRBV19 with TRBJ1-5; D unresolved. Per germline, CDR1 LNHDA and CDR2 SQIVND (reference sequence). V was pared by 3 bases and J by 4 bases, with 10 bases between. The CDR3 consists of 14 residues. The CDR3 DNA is TGTGCCAGTAGTATCCCTAACCGGAATCAGCCCCAGCATTTT. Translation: CASSIPNRNQPQHF.

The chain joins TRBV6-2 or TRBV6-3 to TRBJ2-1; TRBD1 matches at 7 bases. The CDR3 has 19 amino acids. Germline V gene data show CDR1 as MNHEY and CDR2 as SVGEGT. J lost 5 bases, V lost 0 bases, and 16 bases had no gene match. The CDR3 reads CASSYSKVVEQGIHNEQFF. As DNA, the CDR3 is TGTGCCAGCAGTTACTCTAAGGTGGTCGAACAGGGGATCCACAATGAGCAGTTCTTC.

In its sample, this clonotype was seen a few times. CDR3 sequence: CASSLTGGTAGELFF. The CDR3 DNA reads as TGTGCCAGCAGCCTCACAGGGGGGACGGCCGGGGAGCTGTTTTTT. The chain is built from TRBV28 and TRBJ2-2; 8 bases line up with TRBD1. CDR3 length: 15 amino acids. Germline V gives CDR1 MDHEN, CDR2 SYDVKM. V was clipped by 6 bases and J by 6 bases; unmatched bases: 9.

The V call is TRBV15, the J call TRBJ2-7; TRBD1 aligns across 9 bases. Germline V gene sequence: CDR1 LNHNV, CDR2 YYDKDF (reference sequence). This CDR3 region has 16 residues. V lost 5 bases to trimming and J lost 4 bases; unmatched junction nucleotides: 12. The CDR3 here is CATSPLDTGGPYEQYF. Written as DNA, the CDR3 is TGTGCCACCAGCCCTTTGGATACAGGGGGCCCATACGAGCAGTACTTC.

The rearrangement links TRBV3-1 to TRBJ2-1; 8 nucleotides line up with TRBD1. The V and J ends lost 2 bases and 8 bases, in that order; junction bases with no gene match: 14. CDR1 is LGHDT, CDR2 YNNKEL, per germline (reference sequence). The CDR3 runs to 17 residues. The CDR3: CASSQPDRGLFDDEQFF. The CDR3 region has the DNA TGTGCCAGCAGCCAACCCGACAGGGGCTTGTTCGATGATGAGCAGTTCTTC.

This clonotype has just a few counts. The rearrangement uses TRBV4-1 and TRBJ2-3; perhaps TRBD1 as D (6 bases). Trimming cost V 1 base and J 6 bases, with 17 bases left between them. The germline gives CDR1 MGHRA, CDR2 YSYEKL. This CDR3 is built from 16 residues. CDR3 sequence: CASSQVARGNLDTQYF. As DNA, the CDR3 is TGCGCCAGCAGCCAAGTGGCCAGGGGCAATTTGGATACGCAGTATTTT.

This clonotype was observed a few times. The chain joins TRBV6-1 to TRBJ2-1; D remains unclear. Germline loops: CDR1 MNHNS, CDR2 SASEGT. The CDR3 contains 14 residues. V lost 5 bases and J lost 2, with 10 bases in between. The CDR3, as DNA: TGTGCCAGCAGTCCCGCGGTCACCTACAATGAGCAGTTCTTC. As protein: CASSPAVTYNEQFF.

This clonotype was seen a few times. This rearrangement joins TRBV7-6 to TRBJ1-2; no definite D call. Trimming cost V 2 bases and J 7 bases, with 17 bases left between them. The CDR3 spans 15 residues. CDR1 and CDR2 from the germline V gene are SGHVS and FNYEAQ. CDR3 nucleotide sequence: TGTGCCAGCAGCTTAATGGTCGGCTTGATGGGTGGCTACACCTTC. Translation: CASSLMVGLMGGYTF.

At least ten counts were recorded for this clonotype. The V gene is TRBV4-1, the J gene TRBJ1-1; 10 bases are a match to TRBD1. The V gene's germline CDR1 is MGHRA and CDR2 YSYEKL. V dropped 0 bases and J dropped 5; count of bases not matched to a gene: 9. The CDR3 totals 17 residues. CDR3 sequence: CASSQEGTGARRTEAFF. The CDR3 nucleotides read TGCGCCAGCAGCCAAGAAGGGACAGGGGCGAGGAGAACTGAAGCTTTCTTT.

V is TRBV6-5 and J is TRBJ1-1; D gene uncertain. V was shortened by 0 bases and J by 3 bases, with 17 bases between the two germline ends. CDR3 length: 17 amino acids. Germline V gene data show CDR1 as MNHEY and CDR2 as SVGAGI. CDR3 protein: CASSYSMYLTRDTEAFF. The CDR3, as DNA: TGTGCCAGCAGTTACTCGATGTACTTAACCCGGGACACTGAAGCTTTCTTT.

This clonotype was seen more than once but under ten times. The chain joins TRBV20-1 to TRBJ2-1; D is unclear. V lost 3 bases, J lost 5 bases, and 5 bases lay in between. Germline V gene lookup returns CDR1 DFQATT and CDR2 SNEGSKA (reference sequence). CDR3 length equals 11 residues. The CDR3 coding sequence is TGCAGTGCTAGTGGCCACAATGAGCAGTTCTTC. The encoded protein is CSASGHNEQFF.

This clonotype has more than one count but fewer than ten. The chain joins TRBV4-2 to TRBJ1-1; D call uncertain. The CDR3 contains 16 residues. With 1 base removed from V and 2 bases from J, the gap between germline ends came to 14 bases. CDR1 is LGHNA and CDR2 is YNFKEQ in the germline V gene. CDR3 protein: CASSQGQATINTEAFF. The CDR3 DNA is TGTGCCAGCAGCCAAGGCCAGGCGACAATTAACACTGAAGCTTTCTTT.

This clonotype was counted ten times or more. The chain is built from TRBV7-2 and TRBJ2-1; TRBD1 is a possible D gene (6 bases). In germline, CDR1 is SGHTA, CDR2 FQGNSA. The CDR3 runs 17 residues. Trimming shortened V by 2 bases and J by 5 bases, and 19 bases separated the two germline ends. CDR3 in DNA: TGTGCCAGCAGCTTACGTGTGGGGCAGGGGCGCGACAATGAGCAGTTCTTC. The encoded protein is CASSLRVGQGRDNEQFF. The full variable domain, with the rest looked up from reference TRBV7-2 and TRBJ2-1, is GAGVSQSPSNKVTEKGKDVELRCDPISGHTALYWYRQSLGQGLEFLIYFQGNSAPDKSGLPSDRFSAERTGGSVSTLTIQRTQQEDSAVYLCASSLRVGQGRDNEQFFGPGTRLTVL.

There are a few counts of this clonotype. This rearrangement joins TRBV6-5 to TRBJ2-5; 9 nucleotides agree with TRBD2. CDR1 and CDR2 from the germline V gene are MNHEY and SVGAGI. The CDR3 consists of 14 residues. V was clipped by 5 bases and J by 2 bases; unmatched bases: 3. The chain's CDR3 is CASSNGLAQETQYF. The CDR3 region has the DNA TGTGCCAGCAGTAACGGACTAGCGCAAGAGACCCAGTACTTC.

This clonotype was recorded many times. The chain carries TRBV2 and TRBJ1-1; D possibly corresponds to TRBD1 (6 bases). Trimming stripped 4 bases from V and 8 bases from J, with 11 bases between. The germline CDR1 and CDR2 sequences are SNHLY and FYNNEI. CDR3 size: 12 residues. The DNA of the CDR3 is TGTGCCAGCAGTGCCATCAGGGGAGAAGCTTTCTTT. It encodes CASSAIRGEAFF.

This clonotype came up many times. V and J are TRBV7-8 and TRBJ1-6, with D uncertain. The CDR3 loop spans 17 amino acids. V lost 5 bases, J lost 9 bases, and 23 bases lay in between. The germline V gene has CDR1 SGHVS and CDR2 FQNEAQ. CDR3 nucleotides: TGTGCCAGCAGCCCACGGTCGCGGCCGGGGTTAGGTTCACCCCTCCACTTT. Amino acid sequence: CASSPRSRPGLGSPLHF. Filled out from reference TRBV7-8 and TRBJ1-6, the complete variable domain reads GAGVSQSPRYKVAKRGQDVALRCDPISGHVSLFWYQQALGQGPEFLTYFQNEAQLDKSGLPSDRFFAERPEGSVSTLKIQRTQQEDSAVYLCASSPRSRPGLGSPLHFGNGTRLTVT.

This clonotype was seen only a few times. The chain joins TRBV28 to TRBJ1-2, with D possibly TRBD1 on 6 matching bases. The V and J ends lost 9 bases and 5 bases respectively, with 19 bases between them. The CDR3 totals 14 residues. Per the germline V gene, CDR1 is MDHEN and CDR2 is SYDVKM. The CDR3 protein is CASRLQGPAYGYTF. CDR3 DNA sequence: TGTGCCAGTAGACTACAGGGTCCCGCATATGGCTACACCTTC.

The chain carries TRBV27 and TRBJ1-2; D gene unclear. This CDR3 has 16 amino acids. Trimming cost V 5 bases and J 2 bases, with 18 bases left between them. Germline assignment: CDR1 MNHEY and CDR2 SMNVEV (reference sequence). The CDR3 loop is CASSGPREGNNYGYTF. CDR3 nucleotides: TGTGCCAGCAGTGGCCCCCGGGAAGGGAACAACTATGGCTACACCTTC.

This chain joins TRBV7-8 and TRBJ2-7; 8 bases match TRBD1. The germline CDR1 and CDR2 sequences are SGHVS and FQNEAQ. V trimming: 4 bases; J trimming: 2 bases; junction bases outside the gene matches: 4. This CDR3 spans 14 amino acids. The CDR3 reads CASSSMTGAYEQYF. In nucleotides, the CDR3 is TGTGCCAGCAGCTCCATGACAGGGGCCTACGAGCAGTACTTC.

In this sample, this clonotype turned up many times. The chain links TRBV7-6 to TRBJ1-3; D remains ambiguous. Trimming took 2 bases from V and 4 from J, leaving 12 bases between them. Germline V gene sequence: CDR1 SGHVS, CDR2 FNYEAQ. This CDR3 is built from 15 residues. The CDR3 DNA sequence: TGTGCCAGCAGCTTAACGAGGGATTACGGAAACACCATATATTTT. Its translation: CASSLTRDYGNTIYF.

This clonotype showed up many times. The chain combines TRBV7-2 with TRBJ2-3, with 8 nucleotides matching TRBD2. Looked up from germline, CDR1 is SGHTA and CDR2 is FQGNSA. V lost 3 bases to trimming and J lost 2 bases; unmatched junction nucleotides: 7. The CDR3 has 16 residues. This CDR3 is CASSFPSGGDTDTQYF. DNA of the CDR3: TGTGCCAGCAGCTTCCCGAGCGGGGGAGACACAGATACGCAGTATTTT.

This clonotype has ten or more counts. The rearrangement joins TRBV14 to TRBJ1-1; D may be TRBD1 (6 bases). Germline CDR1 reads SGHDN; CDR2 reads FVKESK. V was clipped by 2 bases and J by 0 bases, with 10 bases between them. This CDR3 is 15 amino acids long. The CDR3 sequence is CASSQTRGLNTEAFF. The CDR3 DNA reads TGTGCCAGCAGCCAAACCAGGGGACTGAACACTGAAGCTTTCTTT.

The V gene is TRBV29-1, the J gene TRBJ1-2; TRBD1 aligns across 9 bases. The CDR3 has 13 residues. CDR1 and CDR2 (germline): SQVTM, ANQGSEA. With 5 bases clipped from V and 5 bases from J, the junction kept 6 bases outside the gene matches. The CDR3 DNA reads TGCAGCGTTACAGGGGGCGCAGAATATGGCTACACCTTC. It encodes CSVTGGAEYGYTF.